The rows below give T cell receptor beta chains drawn from one sample of a study of technical replicates of blood from a handful of donors. Assay used: immunoSEQ multiplex PCR; TCRdb lists only in-frame clones, some missing. Among 55,000 to 80,000 clones, around 93% were seen once, and the ten largest hold around 0.42%. The sequenced sample consisted of T cells isolated from PBMCs. All receptors derive from a human donor in good health. The CDR3 runs from the conserved cysteine through the conserved F or W. A D gene is named only where the DNA matches it firmly. Expanded clones get a size class; other rows say once, few or many, or leave the size out.

>TRBD1|once|TRBV2|TRBJ2-5
TGTGCCAGCAGGGACAGGGTCGAGGAGACCCAGTACTTC
CASRDRVEETQYF
>TRBD1|.|TRBV18|TRBJ2-5
TGTGCCAGCTCAAATCGACAGGGTCAAGAGACCCAGTACTTC
CASSNRQGQETQYF
>TRBD2|.|TRBV7-3|TRBJ2-1
TGTGCCAGCAGCACCACTGGGACTAGCTTTATGTTCTTC
CASSTTGTSFMFF
>TRBD2|.|TRBV28|TRBJ2-1
TGTGCCACCTCGTTATTAGCGGGAGGCATTGAGCAGTTCTTC
CATSLLAGGIEQFF
>TRBD1|once|TRBV11-2|TRBJ2-3
TGTGCCAGCAGCTTCCGGGACAGGGAATTAGATACGCAGTATTTT
CASSFRDRELDTQYF
>TRBD1|once|TRBV19|TRBJ1-5
TGTGCCAGTAGTGCCGGGACAGGGGTGGGTCAGCCCCAGCATTTT
CASSAGTGVGQPQHF
>TRBD1|.|TRBV5-6|TRBJ1-5
TGTGCCAGCAGCATGGTGACAGGGGATCAGCCCCAGCATTTT
CASSMVTGDQPQHF
>TRBD1|.|TRBV6-5|TRBJ1-2
TGTGCCAGCAAACCGGGACAGGGTCGTGGCTACACCTTC
CASKPGQGRGYTF
>.|.|TRBV15|TRBJ1-1
TGTGCCACCAGCAGCCCTGGAGACGACACTGAAGCTTTCTTT
CATSSPGDDTEAFF
>.|once|TRBV30|TRBJ2-3
TGTGCCTGGAGTGTAAGACAGACAGATACGCAGTATTTT
CAWSVRQTDTQYF
>.|.|TRBV11-2|TRBJ1-1
TGTGCCAGCAGCTTACCCCCTTCAGGGGTAGGTGAAGCTTTCTTT
CASSLPPSGVGEAFF
>TRBD2|.|TRBV7-2|TRBJ2-7
TGTGCCAGCAGCTTGGGGACTAGCGGGAGGACCCTCTCCTACGAGCAGTACTTC
CASSLGTSGRTLSYEQYF
>TRBD2|.|TRBV4-3|TRBJ2-1
TGCGCCAGCAGCCAAGAGTTCTTAGCGGGAGGCTCCTACAATGAGCAGTTCTTC
CASSQEFLAGGSYNEQFF
>.|.|TRBV6-1|TRBJ2-7
TGTGCCAGCAGTGCAACTAGACTCAGCGAGCAGTACTTC
CASSATRLSEQYF
>.|few|TRBV5-1|TRBJ2-1
TGCGCCAGCAGCTTGGATCTAGTTATCAATGAGCAGTTCTTC
CASSLDLVINEQFF
>.|.|TRBV27|TRBJ2-7
TGTGCCAGCACCCATGCAGCGGGCGCTTACGAGCAGTACTTC
CASTHAAGAYEQYF
>.|.|TRBV4-1|TRBJ2-7
TGCGCCAGCAGCCGCACCGAGGCCTACGAGCAGTACTTC
CASSRTEAYEQYF
>TRBD1|.|TRBV6-5|TRBJ1-1
TGTGCCAGCAGAACGACAGGGGCCCTGAACACTGAAGCTTTCTTT
CASRTTGALNTEAFF
>.|.|TRBV30|TRBJ2-7
TGTGCCTGGATTGGGCAGAGCTCCTACGAGCAGTACTTC
CAWIGQSSYEQYF
>.|.|TRBV9|TRBJ2-7
TGTGCCAGCAGCGGGGGACACCCAGCTCCCTACGAGCAGTACTTC
CASSGGHPAPYEQYF
>TRBD1|.|TRBV7-3|TRBJ2-3
TGTGCCAGCAGCTTAACGTGGGACAGGAGCACAGATACGCAGTATTTT
CASSLTWDRSTDTQYF
>.|.|TRBV30|TRBJ2-7
TGTGCCTGGAGTTTTTCCTACTACGAGCAGTACTTC
CAWSFSYYEQYF
>.|.|TRBV5-6|TRBJ1-3
TGTGCCAGCAGCTGGGGCGTGGATGGAAACACCATATATTTT
CASSWGVDGNTIYF
>.|.|TRBV5-1|TRBJ2-1
TGCGCCAGCAGCTTCCTCGGGTCGAGCGGGCGTTACAATGAGCAGTTCTTC
CASSFLGSSGRYNEQFF
>.|.|TRBV14|TRBJ1-3
TGTGCCAGCAGCCAATCCAGTGACAGCTCTGGAAACACCATATATTTT
CASSQSSDSSGNTIYF
>TRBD1|.|TRBV6-6|TRBJ1-2
TGTGCCAGCAGATGGACAGGGTATGGCTACACCTTC
CASRWTGYGYTF
>TRBD2|.|TRBV7-3|TRBJ2-1
TGTGCCAGCAGCTTGAGAAGCGGGAGTAGGTCCTACAATGAGCAGTTCTTC
CASSLRSGSRSYNEQFF